A single sample gave rise to the 18 T cell receptor beta chains below, sequenced in a study of CD8 T cells in ankylosing spondylitis listed by TCRdb under 2017. The library was made by 5' RACE. Sequencing took place on an Illumina HiSeq 2500. TCRdb redid the processing of the public reads, applying fastp at Q25 and MiXCR, and retained in-frame beta chains. Entries are consolidated by CDR3 protein sequence, retaining the most common genes and DNA. This sample has about 250,000 distinct CDR3 sequences in its table, and 15% to 20% of those were observed once. The top ten clones comprise around 30% of the sample. Sequenced material: blood, either unsorted or a sorted T cell fraction (not recorded which). Receptors originate from a male donor with ankylosing spondylitis or in good health (not recorded which).

This sequence joins TRBV5-5 and TRBJ2-2; D gene uncertain. Germline V gives CDR1 SGHKS, CDR2 YYEKEE (reference sequence). The CDR3 is made up of 13 amino acids. Trimming left V 3 bases short and J 6 bases short, with 9 bases between. The CDR3, as DNA: TGTGCCAGCAGCTCGGCGTGGTCCGGGGAGCTGTTTTTT. Amino acid sequence: CASSSAWSGELFF.

The genes are TRBV27 and TRBJ2-3; a weak D match, TRBD2 (6 bases). V was shortened by 6 bases and J by 9 bases, with 10 bases between the two germline ends. The CDR3 extends over 11 amino acids. The germline gives CDR1 MNHEY, CDR2 SMNVEV (reference sequence). The CDR3 protein is CASSLALTQYF. The CDR3, as DNA: TGTGCCAGCAGCCTAGCGTTAACGCAGTATTTT.

This clonotype was counted between two and nine times. The rearrangement links TRBV20-1 to TRBJ1-5, with a weak D call TRBD1 (5 bases). Trimming removed 2 bases at V and 0 bases at J, with 11 bases between. The CDR3 is 15 residues long. CDR1 is DFQATT and CDR2 is SNEGSKA in the germline V gene (reference sequence). The CDR3 region is CSARTGPLSNQPQHF. CDR3 nucleotides: TGCAGTGCTAGAACGGGGCCGCTTAGCAATCAGCCCCAGCATTTT.

The genes are TRBV21-1 and TRBJ1-2. TRBV21-1 is noted as a pseudogene. This CDR3 has 17 amino acids. This CDR3 is CASSKEARAKLNYGYTF. The CDR3 DNA is TGTGCCAGCAGCAAAGAGGCCCGTGCGAAGTTGAACTATGGCTACACCTTC.

This clonotype was recorded at least ten times. V usage is TRBV5-1 and J usage is TRBJ2-4; D is uncertain. The CDR3 consists of 11 residues. Germline assignment: CDR1 SGHRS and CDR2 YFSETQ. Trimming removed 2 bases at V and 7 bases at J, with 4 bases between. This chain's CDR3 is CASSLRNIQYF. The DNA for the CDR3 is TGCGCCAGCAGCTTAAGGAACATTCAGTACTTC.

A remark on this clonotype: Sequence at one end of the junction differs from germline and may be a read error. The chain links TRBV6-1 to TRBJ1-1; no clear D gene. The length of the CDR3 is 13 residues. CDR1 and CDR2 from the germline V gene are MNHNS and SASEGT. The CDR3 sequence is CASSPGPNTEAVF. The CDR3 nucleotides read TGTGCCAGCAGTCCTGGGCCTAACACTGAAGCTGTCTTT.

The chain has TRBV25-1 and TRBJ2-1, with 12 bases aligning to TRBD2. The junction had 7 bases not matched to a gene; V was cut back by 7 bases and J by 9 bases. Germline V gives CDR1 MGHDK, CDR2 SYGVNS. CDR3 size: 14 residues. The CDR3 DNA reads as TGTGCCAGCATCCCAGCGGGACTAGCGGGTGAGCAGTTCTTC. This encodes CASIPAGLAGEQFF.

The genes are TRBV20-1 and TRBJ2-3; unclear D gene. CDR3 length equals 14 residues. The V gene lost 0 bases and the J gene lost 4 bases, with 11 bases spanning the gap. CDR1 is DFQATT and CDR2 is SNEGSKA in the germline V gene (reference sequence). The CDR3 sequence: CSAREDRWADTQYF. CDR3 sequence (DNA): TGCAGTGCTAGAGAAGATAGGTGGGCAGATACGCAGTATTTT.

This clonotype was found a few times. This sequence joins TRBV4-1 and TRBJ1-1, with D hard to call. V dropped 4 bases and J dropped 2 bases, with 14 bases sitting between them. The germline V gene has CDR1 MGHRA and CDR2 YSYEKL. The CDR3 runs to 15 residues. DNA of the CDR3: TGCGCCAGCAGCCCCCCGTCGAAGTTAAACACTGAAGCTTTCTTT. Amino acid sequence: CASSPPSKLNTEAFF.

This clonotype was detected many times. The CDR3 coding sequence is TGTGCCATCAGTGAGTCCCAGCGGGGCACTAGCACAGATACGCAGTATTTT. Residues: CAISESQRGTSTDTQYF. The chain is built from TRBV10-3 and TRBJ2-3; 7 bases match TRBD2. Germline CDR1 ENHRY, CDR2 SYGVKD. CDR3 size: 17 residues. Trimming removed 0 bases from V and 0 bases from J; junction bases left unmatched: 6.

This clonotype was counted ten times or more. The rearrangement uses TRBV7-9 and TRBJ2-1, with D perhaps TRBD1 (6 bases). Per germline, CDR1 SEHNR and CDR2 FQNEAQ (reference sequence). The CDR3 is 11 residues long. Trimming removed 7 bases at V and 9 bases at J, with 10 bases between. The CDR3: CASTRDTEQFF. The DNA for the CDR3 is TGTGCCAGCACCAGGGACACTGAGCAGTTCTTC.

In its sample, this clonotype was seen a few times. The chain couples TRBV4-1 to TRBJ2-2; D call uncertain. The length of the CDR3 is 14 residues. Germline loops: CDR1 MGHRA, CDR2 YSYEKL. Between the trimmed V and J ends, which lost 3 bases and 0 bases, there was a span of 5 bases. CDR3 DNA: TGCGCCAGCAGCCAGAGATCGAACACCGGGGAGCTGTTTTTT. Its translation: CASSQRSNTGELFF.

This clonotype has only a few counts. The J gene is TRBJ2-7, the V gene TRBV11-2; TRBD2 aligns across 10 bases. V lost 3 bases, J lost 2 bases, and 10 bases stayed unmatched. Germline assignment: CDR1 SGHAT and CDR2 FQNNGV. CDR3 length equals 17 residues. In DNA form, the CDR3 reads TGTGCCAGCAGCTTTCCTCGTGGGACTAGCGAAACCTACGAGCAGTACTTC. Translation: CASSFPRGTSETYEQYF. Variable domain in full (rest from reference TRBV11-2 and TRBJ2-7): EAGVAQSPRYKIIEKRQSVAFWCNPISGHATLYWYQQILGQGPKLLIQFQNNGVVDDSQLPKDRFSAERLKGVDSTLKIQPAKLEDSAVYLCASSFPRGTSETYEQYFGPGTRLTVT.

This clonotype was seen a few times. V is TRBV4-1 and J is TRBJ2-2; D is unclear. This CDR3 has 17 residues. V was shortened by 1 base and J by 0 bases, with 12 bases between the two germline ends. CDR1 is MGHRA, CDR2 YSYEKL, per germline. In DNA, the CDR3 is TGCGCCAGCAGCCAAGTTGGGGTACCTGCGAACACCGGGGAGCTGTTTTTT. It codes for CASSQVGVPANTGELFF.

Only a few counts were recorded for this clonotype. The chain combines TRBV7-6 with TRBJ1-4, with D hard to call. CDR1 and CDR2 from the germline V gene are SGHVS and FNYEAQ. The CDR3 runs 14 residues. The V gene lost 5 bases and the J gene lost 4 bases, with 11 bases spanning the gap. Written as DNA, the CDR3 is TGTGCCAGCAGCCTCGGATTTATTAATGAAAAACTGTTTTTT. Its protein is CASSLGFINEKLFF.

The rearrangement uses TRBV9 and TRBJ1-3; no definite D call. The CDR3 sequence is 14 residues long. V shed 3 bases and J shed 4 bases, with 11 bases lying between them. Germline V lookup: CDR1 SGDLS, CDR2 YYNGEE. DNA for the CDR3: TGTGCCAGCAGCGCGACCGAGCTCGGAAACACCATATATTTT. Protein sequence: CASSATELGNTIYF.

The table lists this clonotype with a few counts. The gene calls are TRBV10-3 and TRBJ2-1; tentatively, D is TRBD2 (6 bases). This CDR3 comprises 14 residues. Germline CDR1 is ENHRY and CDR2 is SYGVKD. V dropped 0 bases and J dropped 9 bases, with 12 bases sitting between them. The chain's CDR3 is CAISESASEIEQFF. The DNA of the CDR3 is TGTGCCATCAGTGAGTCCGCTAGCGAGATTGAGCAGTTCTTC.

V and J are TRBV27 and TRBJ2-7; D is ambiguous. Germline CDR1 is MNHEY and CDR2 is SMNVEV (reference sequence). Trimming cost V 0 bases and J 5 bases, with 8 bases left between them. The CDR3 extends over 13 amino acids. The CDR3 reads CASSLSLSNEQYF. In nucleotides, the CDR3 is TGTGCCAGCAGTTTATCGCTCTCGAACGAGCAGTACTTC.